These 32 T cell receptor beta chains share one sample of origin, sequenced in a study of blood T cell repertoires in COVID-19. Produced via immunoSEQ multiplex PCR; TCRdb's table is partial and in-frame only. The sample contains a few hundred thousand clones, 75% to 90% of which appear only once. Sample: peripheral blood. Receptors were obtained from a young woman with COVID-19, enrolled during active disease.

This clone was observed a single time. The CDR3 bases are TGTGCCAGCAGCGCTGAGACAGGGGAGGAAAAACTGTTTTTT. Amino acids: CASSAETGEEKLFF. The chain links TRBV9 to TRBJ1-4; TRBD1 matches at 8 bases. The V gene end was trimmed by 3 bases and the J gene end by 8 bases; junction bases not matched to a gene: 6. The CDR3 totals 14 residues. The germline gives CDR1 SGDLS, CDR2 YYNGEE. Based on the CDR3 plus reference TRBV9 and TRBJ1-4, the full variable domain is DSGVTQTPKHLITATGQRVTLRCSPRSGDLSVYWYQQSLDQGLQFLIQYYNGEERAKGNILERFSAQQFPDLHSELNLSSLELGDSALYFCASSAETGEEKLFFGSGTQLSVL.

The CDR3 sequence: CASSHLAGDSTGELFF. The CDR3 DNA follows: TGTGCCAGCAGCCATTTAGCGGGAGATTCTACCGGGGAGCTGTTTTTT. The rearrangement links TRBV14 to TRBJ2-2; 9 bases map to TRBD2. This CDR3 comprises 16 residues. V gave up 3 bases and J gave up 5 bases; unmatched junction bases: 7. Germline values: CDR1 SGHDN, CDR2 FVKESK.

The chain couples TRBV6-5 to TRBJ1-1, with D hard to call. CDR3 length equals 12 residues. The V and J ends lost 6 bases and 6 bases respectively, with 11 bases between them. Germline CDR1 MNHEY, CDR2 SVGAGI. CDR3 amino acids: CASRAFGSEAFF. The CDR3 bases are TGTGCCAGCAGGGCCTTCGGGTCTGAAGCTTTCTTT.

The V gene is TRBV10-1, the J gene TRBJ2-7, with D maybe TRBD2 (6 bases). Germline CDR1 and CDR2: WNHNN and SYGVQD (reference sequence). V lost 3 bases, J lost 6 bases, and 12 bases lay in between. The CDR3 totals 13 residues. CDR3 coding DNA: TGCGCCAGCAGTGACGGACTACGTGGCGAGCAGTACTTC. Translated: CASSDGLRGEQYF.

V is TRBV3-1 (or the pseudogene TRBV3-2) and J is TRBJ2-3, with 10 bases fitting TRBD2. The junction had 7 bases not matched to a gene; V was cut back by 6 bases and J by 1 base. Germline lookup yields CDR1 LGHDT and CDR2 YNNKEL (reference sequence). CDR3 length: 16 residues. The CDR3 DNA reads TGTGCCAGCAGGCACGGACTAGCGGTTGGCACAGATACGCAGTATTTT. Its translation: CASRHGLAVGTDTQYF.

The V call is TRBV24-1, the J call TRBJ2-2; D call uncertain. This CDR3 is built from 13 residues. The ends were cut back, 5 bases at V and 1 base at J, with 4 bases in the middle. CDR1 is KGHDR and CDR2 is SFDVKD in the germline V gene. CDR3 sequence reads: CATSGENTGELFF. The CDR3 region has the DNA TGTGCCACCAGTGGCGAGAACACCGGGGAGCTGTTTTTT.

About this clone itself: Other DNA sequences in the same sample also yield this CDR3. The chain carries TRBV5-1 and TRBJ1-5; the match to TRBD1 covers 7 bases. Germline-derived CDR1 and CDR2 are SGHRS and YFSETQ. J lost 1 base, V lost 4 bases, and 2 bases had no gene match. The CDR3 spans 14 residues. The CDR3 protein is CASSLGQSNQPQHF. CDR3 in DNA: TGCGCCAGCAGCCTGGGACAGAGCAATCAGCCCCAGCATTTT.

In the case of this clone: Mismatch with germline at one junction end may stem from a read error. This chain connects TRBV4-1 to TRBJ2-5; 9 positions match TRBD2. Germline V lookup: CDR1 MGHRA, CDR2 YSYEKL. The CDR3 has 15 residues. The CDR3 sequence is CASSPVTSGQEIQYF. The DNA of the CDR3 is TGCGCCAGCAGCCCTGTGACTAGCGGCCAAGAGATCCAGTACTTC.

With regard to this clone: This specimen includes other DNA sequences encoding the same CDR3. The V gene is TRBV3-1 (or the pseudogene TRBV3-2), the J gene TRBJ1-1, with D possibly being TRBD1 (5 bases). This CDR3 region has 14 residues. The V gene lost 3 bases and the J gene lost 1 base, with 9 bases spanning the gap. CDR1 and CDR2 (germline): LGHDT, YNNKEL (reference sequence). The CDR3 sequence: CASSQAGGNTEAFF. In nucleotides, the CDR3 is TGTGCCAGCAGCCAGGCGGGGGGGAACACTGAAGCTTTCTTT.

As for this clone: Other DNA sequences in this sample translate to the same CDR3. The chain recombines TRBV5-1 with TRBJ1-4, with D perhaps matching TRBD1 (6 bases). CDR1 is SGHRS and CDR2 is YFSETQ in the germline V gene. Trimming cost V 3 bases and J 7 bases, with 13 bases left between them. The CDR3 spans 14 residues. The CDR3 sequence: CASSWGQGGEKLFF. In nucleotides, the CDR3 is TGCGCCAGCAGCTGGGGGCAGGGCGGTGAAAAACTGTTTTTT.

This clone was seen a handful of times. This sample includes further DNA sequences coding for the same CDR3. The genes are TRBV28 and TRBJ1-6; 7 nucleotides align to TRBD1. Germline assignment: CDR1 MDHEN and CDR2 SYDVKM. Trimming took 5 bases from V and 0 from J; bases not matched to a gene: 1. The CDR3 is 15 amino acids. CDR3 region: CASSPGGSYNSPLHF. The CDR3 region has the DNA TGTGCCAGCAGTCCAGGGGGCTCCTATAATTCACCCCTCCACTTT.

V gene TRBV7-8 combines with J gene TRBJ2-1; D perhaps matches TRBD1 (5 bases). V lost 4 bases and J 3 bases, leaving 10 bases between the germline ends. Germline V gene lookup returns CDR1 SGHVS and CDR2 FQNEAQ. The CDR3 loop spans 14 amino acids. CDR3 DNA sequence: TGTGCCAGCAGCTCCCGGACATACTACAATGAGCAGTTCTTC. This encodes CASSSRTYYNEQFF.

The chain has TRBV14 and TRBJ1-1; TRBD1 is a possible D gene (6 bases). V shed 0 bases and J shed 2 bases, with 13 bases lying between them. The germline CDR1 and CDR2 sequences are SGHDN and FVKESK. This CDR3 region has 16 residues. DNA for the CDR3: TGTGCCAGCAGCCAAGAGGGACACCAAACTAACACTGAAGCTTTCTTT. Residues: CASSQEGHQTNTEAFF.

The sample holds a few counts of this clone. This chain uses TRBV28 with TRBJ1-5; tentative D call: TRBD1 (5 bases). This CDR3 contains 15 residues. The germline CDR1 and CDR2 sequences are MDHEN and SYDVKM. Trimming removed 6 bases at V and 1 base at J, with 13 bases between. CDR3 in amino acids: CASSQTGKSNQPQHF. Written as DNA, the CDR3 is TGTGCCAGCAGCCAAACAGGAAAGAGCAATCAGCCCCAGCATTTT.

The rearrangement links TRBV5-6 to TRBJ2-1, with a possible D match to TRBD1 (5 bases). Trimming stripped 2 bases from V and 4 bases from J, with 16 bases between. The length of the CDR3 is 16 residues. The germline gives CDR1 SGHDT, CDR2 YYEEEE. This CDR3 is CASSLRGRATYNEQFF. CDR3 DNA: TGTGCCAGCAGCTTAAGGGGCAGGGCAACTTACAATGAGCAGTTCTTC.

The chain uses TRBV30 and TRBJ1-5; 8 bases agree with TRBD1. The V gene's germline CDR1 is GTSNPN and CDR2 SVGIG (reference sequence). This CDR3 has 12 residues. Trimming cost V 5 bases and J 6 bases; bases outside gene matches: 3. DNA for the CDR3: TGTGCCTGGGACAGGGGTGGTCAGCCCCAGCATTTT. As protein: CAWDRGGQPQHF.

The chain couples TRBV6-5 to TRBJ2-7; no clear D gene. V was trimmed by 0 bases and J by 3 bases, leaving 9 bases between them. The CDR3 contains 14 residues. Germline CDR1 reads MNHEY; CDR2 reads SVGAGI. For the CDR3, the DNA is TGTGCCAGCAGTTACTCGGCCCGCAGCTACGAGCAGTACTTC. Its protein product is CASSYSARSYEQYF.

This sequence joins TRBV28 and TRBJ1-4, with 8 bases that match TRBD1. The CDR3 contains 15 residues. Germline CDR1 MDHEN, CDR2 SYDVKM. The V and J ends lost 4 bases and 8 bases, in that order; junction bases with no gene match: 9. CDR3 nucleotide sequence: TGTGCCAGCAGTTCTGGACAGGGCGTGGAGGAAAAACTGTTTTTT. Its translation: CASSSGQGVEEKLFF.

V usage is TRBV4-1 and J usage is TRBJ1-1; D uncertain. This CDR3 spans 14 amino acids. Germline loops: CDR1 MGHRA, CDR2 YSYEKL. V lost 3 bases and J lost 4, with 12 bases in between. CDR3: CASSHPRGGTEAFF. The CDR3 nucleotides read TGCGCCAGCAGCCACCCCCGGGGTGGCACTGAAGCTTTCTTT.

The chain has TRBV11-2 and TRBJ1-3; 11 nucleotides match TRBD1. The V and J ends lost 5 bases and 1 base, in that order; junction bases with no gene match: 7. This CDR3 is built from 17 residues. Germline-derived CDR1 and CDR2 are SGHAT and FQNNGV. The CDR3 loop reads CASSIWDRGRSGNTIYF. Here the CDR3 DNA reads TGTGCCAGCAGCATTTGGGACAGGGGGAGATCTGGAAACACCATATATTTT.

This chain connects TRBV7-8 to TRBJ1-6; possibly TRBD1 for D (6 bases). V lost 3 bases, J lost 2 bases, and 17 bases lay in between. This CDR3 is 18 amino acids long. The germline V gene has CDR1 SGHVS and CDR2 FQNEAQ. CDR3 loop: CASSFQTGSFTYNSPLHF. CDR3 in DNA: TGTGCCAGCAGCTTTCAAACAGGGTCGTTCACCTATAATTCACCCCTCCACTTT. Supplemented by reference TRBV7-8 and TRBJ1-6, the full variable domain reads GAGVSQSPRYKVAKRGQDVALRCDPISGHVSLFWYQQALGQGPEFLTYFQNEAQLDKSGLPSDRFFAERPEGSVSTLKIQRTQQEDSAVYLCASSFQTGSFTYNSPLHFGNGTRLTVT.

This chain joins TRBV10-3 and TRBJ1-2, with D perhaps matching TRBD1 (6 bases). Between the trimmed V and J ends, which lost 0 bases and 9 bases, there was a span of 8 bases. The V gene's germline CDR1 is ENHRY and CDR2 SYGVKD. This CDR3 is 12 amino acids long. The CDR3 here is CAISESDRRYTF. The CDR3 DNA is TGTGCCATCAGTGAGTCGGACAGACGCTACACCTTC.

This clone was detected once. CDR3 in DNA: TGTGCCAGCAGATCGACAGGGGGCGAGCAGTACTTC. Amino acids: CASRSTGGEQYF. The V call is TRBV7-9, the J call TRBJ2-7, with TRBD1 matching over 9 bases. CDR1 SEHNR and CDR2 FQNEAQ come from the germline V gene (reference sequence). The CDR3 runs to 12 residues. The ends lost 6 bases at V and 6 bases at J; junction bases unmatched: 3.

J is TRBJ2-1 and V is TRBV5-1, with D maybe TRBD2 (5 bases). Germline V lookup: CDR1 SGHRS, CDR2 YFSETQ. This CDR3 spans 15 amino acids. Trimming stripped 4 bases from V and 0 bases from J, with 11 bases between. DNA of the CDR3: TGCGCCAGCAGCGTGGTAGCGCGCTCCTACAATGAGCAGTTCTTC. Its protein is CASSVVARSYNEQFF.

The CDR3, as DNA: TGTGCCAGCAGGATAGACAGGGTGGGAACTGAAGCTTTCTTT. Its protein is CASRIDRVGTEAFF. The chain combines TRBV5-4 with TRBJ1-1; TRBD1 aligns across 7 bases. Trimming took 5 bases from V and 5 from J; bases not matched to a gene: 9. From germline, CDR1 is SGHNT and CDR2 YYREEE (reference sequence). The CDR3 extends over 14 amino acids.

The chain joins TRBV7-9 to TRBJ1-2; a weak D match, TRBD1 (5 bases). This CDR3 is built from 14 residues. V was cut by 1 base and J by 3 bases, with 9 bases left in between. From germline, CDR1 is SEHNR and CDR2 FQNEAQ (reference sequence). In DNA, the CDR3 is TGTGCCAGCAGCTTAGGGGTAGGGGACTATGGCTACACCTTC. This translates into CASSLGVGDYGYTF.

V gene TRBV19 combines with J gene TRBJ2-3; no firm D call. CDR1 is LNHDA and CDR2 is SQIVND in the germline V gene (reference sequence). The CDR3 has 16 amino acids. V shed 3 bases and J shed 5 bases, with 18 bases lying between them. The CDR3: CASSMGVGRVVDTQYF. In DNA form, the CDR3 reads TGTGCCAGTAGTATGGGTGTGGGTCGGGTGGTAGATACGCAGTATTTT.

The gene calls are TRBV11-2 and TRBJ2-3; 7 positions match TRBD2. With V trimmed by 4 bases and J by 10 bases, 11 bases remained unmatched. CDR3 length: 14 residues. Per the germline V gene, CDR1 is SGHAT and CDR2 is FQNNGV. Written as DNA, the CDR3 is TGTGCCAGCAGCTCGGGACTATCAGGAGACGCGCAGTATTTT. This translates into CASSSGLSGDAQYF.

On this clone: Other DNA sequences in the same sample also yield this CDR3. This chain connects TRBV28 to TRBJ1-1; 8 positions match TRBD1. The CDR3 loop spans 14 amino acids. Trimming cost V 4 bases and J 1 base; bases outside gene matches: 2. CDR1 and CDR2 (germline): MDHEN, SYDVKM. The CDR3 DNA sequence: TGTGCCAGCAGTTCAGGACAGGGGAACACTGAAGCTTTCTTT. Translated, it gives CASSSGQGNTEAFF.

The chain's CDR3 is CASSLEQGGSYNEQFF. CDR3 DNA: TGTGCCAGCAGCTTGGAACAGGGGGGGTCCTACAATGAGCAGTTCTTC. The chain joins TRBV5-6 to TRBJ2-1; tentative D call: TRBD1 (8 bases). The CDR3 length is 16 residues. The germline gives CDR1 SGHDT, CDR2 YYEEEE. Trimming removed 0 bases from V and 1 base from J, with 11 bases in between.

The gene calls are TRBV5-4 and TRBJ1-6; TRBD1 matches 9 bases. This CDR3 contains 15 residues. Trimming took 5 bases from V and 5 from J; bases not matched to a gene: 5. Germline V CDR1 and CDR2: SGHNT, YYREEE (reference sequence). CDR3 bases: TGTGCCAGCAGTTTGTGGGACAGGGATAATTCACCCCTCCACTTT. It yields the protein CASSLWDRDNSPLHF.

Worth noting for this clone: One base away lies a much larger clone, so this may be a sequencing read error. At the DNA level, this CDR3 is encoded by other sequences in the same sample as well. The chain combines TRBV3-1 (or the pseudogene TRBV3-2) with TRBJ2-1; TRBD2 matches at 9 bases. Germline CDR1 reads LGHDT; CDR2 reads YNNKEL (reference sequence). The CDR3 length is 15 residues. CDR3 in DNA: TGTGCCAGCAGTCAAGAAGCTAGCGGGACCTCCGGGGCGTTCTTC. Translated: CASSQEASGTSGAFF.